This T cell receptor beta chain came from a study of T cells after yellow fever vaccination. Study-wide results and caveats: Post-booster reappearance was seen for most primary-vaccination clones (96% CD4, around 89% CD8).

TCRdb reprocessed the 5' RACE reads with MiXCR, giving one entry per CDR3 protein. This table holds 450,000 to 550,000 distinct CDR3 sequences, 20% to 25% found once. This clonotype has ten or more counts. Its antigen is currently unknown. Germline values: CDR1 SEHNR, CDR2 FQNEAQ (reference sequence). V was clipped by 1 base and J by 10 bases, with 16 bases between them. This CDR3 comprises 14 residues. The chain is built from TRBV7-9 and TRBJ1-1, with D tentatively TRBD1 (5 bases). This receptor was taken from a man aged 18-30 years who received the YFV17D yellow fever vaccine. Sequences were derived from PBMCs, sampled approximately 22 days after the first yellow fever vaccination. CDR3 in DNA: TGTGCCAGCAGCTTAGGTGGCCAGGGTGGATCAGCTTTCTTT. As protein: CASSLGGQGGSAFF.